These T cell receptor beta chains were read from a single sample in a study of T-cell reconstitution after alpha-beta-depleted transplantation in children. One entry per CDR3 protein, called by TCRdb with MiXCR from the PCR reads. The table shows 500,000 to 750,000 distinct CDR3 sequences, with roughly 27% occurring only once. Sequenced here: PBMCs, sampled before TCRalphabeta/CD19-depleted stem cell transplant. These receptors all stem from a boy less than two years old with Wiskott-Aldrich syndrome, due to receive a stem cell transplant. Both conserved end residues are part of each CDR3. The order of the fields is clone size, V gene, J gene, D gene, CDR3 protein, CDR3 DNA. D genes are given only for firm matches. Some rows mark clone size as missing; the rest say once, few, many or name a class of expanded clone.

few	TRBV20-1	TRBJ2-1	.	CSAVRRWEQFF	TGCAGTGCCGTACGGAGATGGGAGCAGTTCTTC
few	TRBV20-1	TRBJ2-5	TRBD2	CSASHPSGSRETQYF	TGCAGTGCTAGTCACCCCAGCGGGAGTAGGGAGACCCAGTACTTC
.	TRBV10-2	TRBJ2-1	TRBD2	CASSPPLGGRNEQFF	TGCGCCAGCAGTCCACCCCTGGGGGGGAGGAATGAGCAGTTCTTC
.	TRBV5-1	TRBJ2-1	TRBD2	CASSLAGGPSEQFF	TGTGCCAGCAGCTTAGCGGGAGGGCCCTCAGAGCAGTTCTTC
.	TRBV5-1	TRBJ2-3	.	CASITDTQYF	TGCGCCAGCATTACAGATACGCAGTATTTT
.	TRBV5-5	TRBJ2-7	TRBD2	CASSLSLLAGGQYYEQYF	TGTGCCAGCAGCTTGTCCCTCCTAGCGGGAGGACAATACTACGAGCAGTACTTC
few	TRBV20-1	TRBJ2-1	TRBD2	CSARATSGGYNEQFF	TGCAGTGCTAGAGCGACTAGCGGGGGGTACAATGAGCAGTTCTTC
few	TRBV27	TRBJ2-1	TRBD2	CASRPLAGVRYNEQFF	TGTGCCAGCAGGCCATTAGCGGGAGTAAGGTACAATGAGCAGTTCTTC
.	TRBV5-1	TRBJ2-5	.	CASSMGQETQYF	TGCGCCAGCAGTATGGGGCAAGAGACCCAGTACTTC
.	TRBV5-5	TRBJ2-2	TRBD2	CASSSRLAGVRELFF	TGTGCCAGCAGCTCGAGACTAGCGGGAGTAAGGGAGCTGTTTTTT
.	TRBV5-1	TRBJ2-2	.	CASSLGAGATNTGELFF	TGCGCCAGCAGCTTGGGGGCGGGGGCCACGAACACCGGGGAGCTGTTTTTT
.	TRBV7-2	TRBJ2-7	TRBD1	CASSRTGGSREQYF	TGTGCCAGCAGCCGTACAGGGGGCTCCCGCGAGCAGTACTTC
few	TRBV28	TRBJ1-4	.	CASSPPQNEKLFF	TGTGCCAGCAGTCCCCCGCAGAATGAAAAACTGTTTTTT
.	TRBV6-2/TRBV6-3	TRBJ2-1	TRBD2	CASTTGGDNEQFF	TGTGCCAGCACCACCGGGGGGGACAATGAGCAGTTCTTC
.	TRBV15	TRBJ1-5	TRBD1	CATSRARDRVFQPQHF	TGTGCCACCAGCAGAGCTCGGGACAGGGTCTTTCAGCCCCAGCATTTT
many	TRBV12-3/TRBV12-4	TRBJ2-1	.	CASSRTSSYNEQFF	TGTGCCAGCAGCCGGACTTCCTCCTACAATGAGCAGTTCTTC
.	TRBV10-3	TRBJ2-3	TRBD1	CAISRQGDTDTQYF	TGTGCCATCAGCAGACAGGGGGACACAGATACGCAGTATTTT
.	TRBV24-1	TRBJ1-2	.	CATSGTVGGYTF	TGTGCCACCAGTGGGACAGTCGGTGGCTACACCTTC
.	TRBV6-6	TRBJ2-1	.	CASSYSTFHEQFF	TGTGCCAGCAGTTACTCTACATTCCATGAGCAGTTCTTC
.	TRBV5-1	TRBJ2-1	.	CASYQGTVRNEQFF	TGCGCCAGCTATCAGGGGACGGTGCGCAATGAGCAGTTCTTC
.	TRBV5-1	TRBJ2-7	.	CASSLSRTEQYF	TGCGCCAGCAGCTTATCTCGAACCGAGCAGTACTTC
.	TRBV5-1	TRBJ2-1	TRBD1	CASSLAQIVQGGEQFF	TGCGCCAGCAGCTTGGCTCAGATCGTACAGGGGGGTGAGCAGTTCTTC
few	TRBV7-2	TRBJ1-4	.	CASSKWTANFNEKLFF	TGTGCCAGCAGCAAATGGACAGCGAACTTTAATGAAAAACTGTTTTTT
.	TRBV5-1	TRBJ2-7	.	CASSSHIYEQYF	TGCGCCAGCAGCTCGCATATCTACGAGCAGTACTTC
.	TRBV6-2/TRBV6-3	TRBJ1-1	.	CASRLDGNTEAFF	TGTGCCAGCAGGTTGGACGGGAACACTGAAGCTTTCTTT
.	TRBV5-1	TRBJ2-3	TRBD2	CASSFKRGTTDTQYF	TGCGCCAGCAGCTTCAAGCGGGGAACCACAGATACGCAGTATTTT
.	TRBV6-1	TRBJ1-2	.	CASSEALRQLNYGYTF	TGTGCCAGCAGTGAAGCGCTCCGGCAGCTTAACTATGGCTACACCTTC
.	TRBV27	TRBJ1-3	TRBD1	CASSPWGTAFYSGNTIYF	TGTGCCAGCAGTCCGTGGGGGACAGCCTTTTACTCTGGAAACACCATATATTTT
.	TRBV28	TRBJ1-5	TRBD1	CASRTGPSQPQHF	TGTGCCAGCAGGACAGGGCCTTCTCAGCCCCAGCATTTT
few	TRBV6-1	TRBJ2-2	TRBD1	CASSSRQGGGELFF	TGTGCCAGCAGTAGCCGACAGGGTGGCGGGGAGCTGTTTTTT
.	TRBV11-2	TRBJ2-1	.	CASSLIRGHNNEQFF	TGTGCCAGCAGCTTAATTCGCGGCCATAACAATGAGCAGTTCTTC
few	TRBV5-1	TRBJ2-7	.	CASSLRTATYEQYF	TGCGCCAGCAGCTTGAGGACAGCTACTTACGAGCAGTACTTC
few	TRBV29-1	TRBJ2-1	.	CSALTVYNEQFF	TGCAGCGCCCTGACAGTCTACAATGAGCAGTTCTTC
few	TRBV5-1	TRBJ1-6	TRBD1	CASSPAPTGPGSPLHF	TGCGCCAGCAGCCCGGCACCGACAGGGCCAGGCTCACCCCTCCACTTT
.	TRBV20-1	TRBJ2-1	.	CSANSDSSYNEQFF	TGCAGTGCCAACAGTGATAGCTCCTACAATGAGCAGTTCTTC
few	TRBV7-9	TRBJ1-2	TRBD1	CASSSWTGEIYGYTF	TGTGCCAGCAGCTCCTGGACAGGGGAGATCTATGGCTACACCTTC
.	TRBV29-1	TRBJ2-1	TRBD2	CSPYSGTSGEQFF	TGCAGCCCCTACTCCGGGACTAGCGGTGAGCAGTTCTTC
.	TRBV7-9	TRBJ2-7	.	CASSLVRGFLEDEQYF	TGTGCCAGCAGCTTAGTAAGGGGGTTCCTCGAGGACGAGCAGTACTTC
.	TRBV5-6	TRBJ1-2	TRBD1	CASSLAITGGFGGYTF	TGTGCCAGCAGCTTGGCCATAACAGGGGGCTTTGGTGGCTACACCTTC
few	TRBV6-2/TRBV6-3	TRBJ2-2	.	CASSYVGFGELFF	TGTGCCAGCAGTTACGTCGGCTTCGGGGAGCTGTTTTTT
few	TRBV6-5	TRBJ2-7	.	CASSFRDTVNYEQYF	TGTGCCAGCAGTTTCCGGGACACCGTCAACTACGAGCAGTACTTC
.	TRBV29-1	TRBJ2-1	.	CSVEGRLLNEQFF	TGCAGCGTTGAAGGGCGGCTACTCAATGAGCAGTTCTTC
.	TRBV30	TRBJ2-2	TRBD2	CAWSLAGGTGELFF	TGTGCCTGGAGTTTGGCGGGAGGGACCGGGGAGCTGTTTTTT
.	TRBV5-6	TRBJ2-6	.	CASSLRQGNPRANVLTF	TGTGCCAGCAGCTTGAGGCAGGGGAACCCTAGGGCCAACGTCCTGACTTTC
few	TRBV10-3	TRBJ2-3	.	CAISESTDTQYF	TGTGCCATCAGTGAGTCGACAGATACGCAGTATTTT
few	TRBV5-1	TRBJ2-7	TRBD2	CASSLGQLARQYF	TGCGCCAGCAGCTTGGGCCAACTAGCGCGGCAGTACTTC
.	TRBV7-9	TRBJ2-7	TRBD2	CASSPGAGGHSYEQYF	TGTGCCAGCAGCCCAGGGGCGGGAGGACACTCCTACGAGCAGTACTTC
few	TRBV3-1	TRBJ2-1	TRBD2	CASSQDWTSGRADNEQFF	TGTGCCAGCAGCCAAGATTGGACTAGCGGGAGGGCCGATAATGAGCAGTTCTTC
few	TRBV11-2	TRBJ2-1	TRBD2	CASSPSPNLAGVYNEQFF	TGTGCCAGCAGCCCCAGCCCCAATCTAGCGGGAGTGTACAATGAGCAGTTCTTC
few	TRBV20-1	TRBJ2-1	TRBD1	CSATSGGGDEQFF	TGCAGTGCTACATCAGGGGGCGGGGATGAGCAGTTCTTC